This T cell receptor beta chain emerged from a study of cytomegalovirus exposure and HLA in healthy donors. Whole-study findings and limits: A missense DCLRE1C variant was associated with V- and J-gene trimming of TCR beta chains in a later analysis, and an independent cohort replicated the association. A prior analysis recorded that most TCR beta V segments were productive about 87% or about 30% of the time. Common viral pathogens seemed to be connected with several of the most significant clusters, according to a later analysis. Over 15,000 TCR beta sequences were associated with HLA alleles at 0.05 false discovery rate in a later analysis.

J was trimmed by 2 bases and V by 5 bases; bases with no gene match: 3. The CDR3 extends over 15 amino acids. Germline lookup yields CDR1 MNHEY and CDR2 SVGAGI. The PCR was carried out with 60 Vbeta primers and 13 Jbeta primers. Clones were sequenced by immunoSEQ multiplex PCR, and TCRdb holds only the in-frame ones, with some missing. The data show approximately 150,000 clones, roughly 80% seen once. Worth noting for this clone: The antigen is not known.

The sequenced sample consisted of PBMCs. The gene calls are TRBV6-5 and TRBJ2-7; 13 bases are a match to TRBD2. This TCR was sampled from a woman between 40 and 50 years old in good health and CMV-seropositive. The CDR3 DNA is TGTGCCAGCAGTCCTGGACTAGCGGGGGCCTACGAGCAGTACTTC. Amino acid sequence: CASSPGLAGAYEQYF.